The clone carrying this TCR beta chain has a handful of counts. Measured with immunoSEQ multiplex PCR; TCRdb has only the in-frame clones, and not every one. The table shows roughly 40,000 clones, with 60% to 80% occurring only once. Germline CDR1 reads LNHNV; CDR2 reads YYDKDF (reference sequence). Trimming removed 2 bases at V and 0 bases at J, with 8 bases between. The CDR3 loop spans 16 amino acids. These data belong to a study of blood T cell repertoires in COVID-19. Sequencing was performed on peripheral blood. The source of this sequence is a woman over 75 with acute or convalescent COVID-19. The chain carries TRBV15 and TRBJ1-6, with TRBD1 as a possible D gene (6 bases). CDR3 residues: CATSRQGSSYNSPLHF. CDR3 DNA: TGTGCCACCAGCAGACAGGGGAGCTCCTATAATTCACCCCTCCACTTT.